This T cell receptor beta chain was sequenced during a study of T cell changes during pregnancy in multiple sclerosis. V was cut by 5 bases and J by 2 bases, with 13 bases left in between. The germline V gene encodes CDR1 LNHDA and CDR2 SQIVND (reference sequence). The CDR3 covers 15 residues. Using immunoSEQ multiplex PCR, the repertoire was profiled, and TCRdb retains in-frame clones only, with some absent. The repertoire holds roughly 41,000 clones, with more than 75% as singletons. This clonotype originated in a female donor with multiple sclerosis, enrolled in a pregnancy study. Here the sequenced sample was CD8+ T cells from peripheral blood mononuclear cells, taken in the third trimester of pregnancy. J is TRBJ2-1 and V is TRBV19; D is unclear. CDR3 nucleotide sequence: TGTGCCAGTAGTCCAATCTTAGCTCCCTACAATGAGCAGTTCTTC. Amino acid sequence: CASSPILAPYNEQFF.